One and the same sample provided the 15 T cell receptor beta chains below, sequenced in a study of type 1 regulatory T cells (dated by TCRdb to the early 2020s). The instrument was an Illumina MiSeq. TCRdb reworked the public reads: Q25 trimming with fastp, MiXCR clone assembly, productive beta chains retained. Rows are unified per CDR3 protein, each entry keeping the most common DNA and genes. The sample yields 60,000 to 80,000 distinct CDR3 sequences; 55% to 80% were counted once. The ten top clones hold 6% to 9% of the sample. These receptors' antigens are unknown. Sequencing was performed on cultured T cells, either the whole culture or a sorted T cell fraction (not recorded which). Reading the label with the study, this specimen's cell subset or site is: Tr1-enriched cell product generated in vitro against host alloantigens. The receptors come from a human donor in good health.

This chain links TRBV20-1 with TRBJ2-5; maybe TRBD1 (5 bases). The V end was cut by 8 bases, the J end by 5 bases, with 15 bases between. CDR1 and CDR2 from the germline V gene are DFQATT and SNEGSKA (reference sequence). The CDR3 is 12 amino acids. CDR3 protein: CSFIRGQETQYF. The CDR3 bases are TGCAGTTTTATTAGGGGTCAGGAGACCCAGTACTTC.

CDR3: CASSISGRDNNEQFF. As DNA, the CDR3 is TGTGCCAGTAGTATTAGCGGGAGGGATAACAATGAGCAGTTCTTC. The chain couples TRBV19 to TRBJ2-1; 11 positions match TRBD2. With 3 bases clipped from V and 5 bases from J, the junction kept 3 bases outside the gene matches. Germline lookup yields CDR1 LNHDA and CDR2 SQIVND (reference sequence). The CDR3 runs 15 residues.

This chain uses TRBV2 with TRBJ2-5; no clear D gene. Looked up from germline, CDR1 is SNHLY and CDR2 is FYNNEI. The CDR3 is made up of 12 amino acids. Trimming left V 7 bases short and J 5 bases short, with 11 bases between. CDR3 coding DNA: TGTGCCAGCACCCCGGTTAGGGAGACCCAGTACTTC. This encodes CASTPVRETQYF.

J is TRBJ2-1 and V is TRBV3-1; D remains unclear. This CDR3 is built from 15 residues. V lost 1 base and J lost 0, with 7 bases in between. Per germline, CDR1 LGHDT and CDR2 YNNKEL (reference sequence). DNA for the CDR3: TGTGCCAGCAGCCAAGGTGTCGTCTCCTACAATGAGCAGTTCTTC. This sequence encodes CASSQGVVSYNEQFF.

This clonotype was detected only a few times. This chain links TRBV24-1 with TRBJ1-5; D is possibly TRBD1 (5 bases). Trimming pared 5 bases from V and 5 bases from J, leaving 12 bases between. The germline gives CDR1 KGHDR, CDR2 SFDVKD. The CDR3 runs 14 residues. CDR3 nucleotide sequence: TGTGCCACCAGTGGGGACGGAGCCCATCAGCCCCAGCATTTT. It codes for CATSGDGAHQPQHF.

The chain employs TRBV6-2 or TRBV6-3 and TRBJ2-1; the match to TRBD2 covers 9 bases. CDR3 length equals 17 residues. Per germline, CDR1 MNHEY and CDR2 SVGEGT. The ends lost 3 bases at V and 4 bases at J; junction bases unmatched: 10. Here the CDR3 reads CASSYPPASGIYNEQFF. The CDR3 DNA is TGTGCCAGCAGTTATCCCCCGGCTAGCGGGATATACAATGAGCAGTTCTTC.

The V and J genes are TRBV7-9 and TRBJ1-1, with a tentative D call TRBD1 (5 bases). The CDR3 is 15 residues long. The V and J ends lost 5 bases and 5 bases respectively, with 18 bases between them. Germline assignment: CDR1 SEHNR and CDR2 FQNEAQ (reference sequence). The chain's CDR3 is CASSLVNGAGTEAFF. CDR3 nucleotide sequence: TGTGCCAGCAGCCTAGTTAACGGGGCGGGTACTGAAGCTTTCTTT.

The rearrangement joins TRBV12-3 or TRBV12-4 to TRBJ1-1; 7 bases agree with TRBD1. Trimming cost V 6 bases and J 0 bases; bases outside gene matches: 10. The length of the CDR3 is 16 residues. The CDR3 reads CASSPIAGTVNTEAFF. CDR3 DNA: TGTGCCAGCAGCCCGATAGCCGGGACAGTGAACACTGAAGCTTTCTTT.

This chain connects TRBV12-3 or TRBV12-4 to TRBJ1-1; perhaps TRBD1 as D (5 bases). The CDR3 contains 14 residues. Trimming pared 7 bases from V and 3 bases from J, leaving 15 bases between. The CDR3 DNA follows: TGTGCCAGCACTTGGGGGACGGTTGACACTGAAGCTTTCTTT. Translating gives CASTWGTVDTEAFF.

This clonotype occurred many times. The CDR3 region is CASSLTSGKYNEQFF. The CDR3 DNA sequence: TGTGCCAGCAGCCTGACTAGCGGGAAGTACAATGAGCAGTTCTTC. The chain couples TRBV7-3 to TRBJ2-1; 11 bases match TRBD2. V was pared by 5 bases and J by 4 bases, with 4 bases of the junction left unmatched. Germline V gene data show CDR1 as SGHTA and CDR2 as FQGTGA. The CDR3 spans 15 residues.

This clonotype was recorded a few times. V is TRBV2 and J is TRBJ2-5; D remains ambiguous. The V gene's germline CDR1 is SNHLY and CDR2 FYNNEI. CDR3 length equals 11 residues. V lost 7 bases to trimming and J lost 2 bases, with 5 bases between them. CDR3: CASTSQETQYF. In DNA, the CDR3 is TGTGCCAGCACCTCACAAGAGACCCAGTACTTC.

V gene TRBV9 combines with J gene TRBJ2-1; 9 positions agree with TRBD2. The CDR3 runs to 16 residues. Unmatched junction bases numbered 9, after V lost 1 base and J lost 7 bases. Germline CDR1 and CDR2: SGDLS and YYNGEE. In DNA, the CDR3 is TGTGCCAGCAGCGTATCCGAGTCCAGCGGGAGGAATGAGCAGTTCTTC. Its translation: CASSVSESSGRNEQFF.

The chain recombines TRBV6-6 with TRBJ1-4; TRBD1 matches 8 bases. In germline, CDR1 is MNHNY, CDR2 SVGAGI (reference sequence). CDR3 size: 13 residues. V shed 9 bases, J shed 7 bases, and the junction held 7 bases outside the gene matches. The CDR3, as DNA: TGTGCCAGTACCGCAGGGGGCGGTGAAAAACTGTTTTTT. Protein: CASTAGGGEKLFF.

The chain is built from TRBV6-6 and TRBJ2-7; no clear D gene. The CDR3 totals 13 residues. V dropped 2 bases and J dropped 7 bases, with 12 bases sitting between them. Germline V gene sequence: CDR1 MNHNY, CDR2 SVGAGI (reference sequence). The CDR3: CASSYGHGREQYF. DNA of the CDR3: TGTGCCAGCAGTTACGGTCATGGGCGGGAGCAGTACTTC.

The J gene is TRBJ2-1, the V gene TRBV7-9; 9 positions match TRBD2. The V segment lost 2 bases and the J segment 0 bases; nucleotides outside the gene matches: 5. The CDR3 has 17 amino acids. Germline V gene data show CDR1 as SEHNR and CDR2 as FQNEAQ (reference sequence). The DNA of the CDR3 is TGTGCCAGCAGCTTATGGCTTAGCGGGAGCTCCTACAATGAGCAGTTCTTC. Amino acid sequence: CASSLWLSGSSYNEQFF.